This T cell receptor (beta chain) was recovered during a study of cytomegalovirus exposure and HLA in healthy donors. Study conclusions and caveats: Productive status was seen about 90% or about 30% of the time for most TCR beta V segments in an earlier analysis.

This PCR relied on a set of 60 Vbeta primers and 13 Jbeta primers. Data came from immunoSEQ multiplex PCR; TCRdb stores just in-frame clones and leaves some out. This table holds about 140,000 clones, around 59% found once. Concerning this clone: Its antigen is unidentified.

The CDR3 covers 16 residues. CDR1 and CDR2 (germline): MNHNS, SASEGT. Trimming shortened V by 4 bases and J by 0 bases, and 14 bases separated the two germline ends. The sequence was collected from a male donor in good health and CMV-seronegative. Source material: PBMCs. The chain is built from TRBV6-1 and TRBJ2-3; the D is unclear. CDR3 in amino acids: CASSGSVAPSTDTQYF. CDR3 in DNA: TGTGCCAGCAGTGGGAGCGTAGCACCCAGCACAGATACGCAGTATTTT.